This is a list of T cell receptor beta chains from one sample in a study of T cell repertoires in cytomegalovirus infection. TCRdb processed the reads anew with MiXCR; each CDR3 protein has one entry. The data hold some 120,000 distinct CDR3 sequences, with about 32% observed a single time. The antigens of these receptors remain unknown. Source: CD8+ T cells from cultured PBMCs, taken from culture after CMV antigen stimulation. Receptors originate from a human donor in good health (CMV status not recorded). Some clones in this sample may be carry-over from other donors' samples. Both conserved end residues are part of each CDR3. Fields, in order: clone size, J gene, D gene, V gene, CDR3 DNA, CDR3 protein. D genes are given only for firm matches. Size values are once, few and many counts, or a class for expanded clones, and some rows have none.

>few|TRBJ1-5|TRBD1|TRBV5-5
TGTGCCAGCAGCCTGACTTGGACAGGGAATCAGCCCCAGCATTTT
CASSLTWTGNQPQHF
>few|TRBJ1-2|TRBD1|TRBV6-1
TGTGCCAGCAGTTTAGAGGACAGGAATGACTTCTATGGCTACACCTTC
CASSLEDRNDFYGYTF
>NA|TRBJ2-1|NA|TRBV9
TGTGCCAGCAGCGTAGCGGGGGCCCTCTACAATGAGCAGTTCTTC
CASSVAGALYNEQFF
>NA|TRBJ1-1|NA|TRBV20-1
TGCAGTGCCTCCCCCCAGCAGGGACAATTTTGGGAAGCTTTCTTT
CSASPQQGQFWEAFF
>many|TRBJ2-1|NA|TRBV6-1
TGTGCCAGCCAATCAGCGACAGCGATCGGGCAGTTCTTC
CASQSATAIGQFF
>NA|TRBJ1-1|NA|TRBV11-2
TGTGCCAGCAGCAATTACACAGGGAACACTGAAGCTTTCTTT
CASSNYTGNTEAFF
>NA|TRBJ1-2|TRBD1|TRBV18
TGTGCCAGCTCACCGCCGGGACAGGGAAGCTATGGCTACACCTTC
CASSPPGQGSYGYTF
>NA|TRBJ1-5|NA|TRBV6-1
TGTGCCAGCAGTGAAGGGGTGACAGACAATCAGCCCCAGCATTTT
CASSEGVTDNQPQHF
>few|TRBJ2-1|NA|TRBV6-2/TRBV6-3
TGTGCCAGTGTGACCACGAGCTCCTACAATGAGCAGTTCTTC
CASVTTSSYNEQFF
>NA|TRBJ2-1|NA|TRBV28
TGTGCCAGCAGCCCCCCCAGGGATGATGAGCAGTTCTTC
CASSPPRDDEQFF
>NA|TRBJ2-7|NA|TRBV15
TGTGCCACCAGCAGAGTTCATACCTCCGGGTACGAGCAGTACTTC
CATSRVHTSGYEQYF
>NA|TRBJ1-1|TRBD1|TRBV29-1
TGCAGCGCAGGGGGACAAGGCGGTGAAGCTTTCTTT
CSAGGQGGEAFF
>NA|TRBJ1-2|NA|TRBV27
TGTGCCAGCAGTTTACGTCCGACAGGACCATTGACGTATTTGGCCTTC
CASSLRPTGPLTYLAF
>few|TRBJ2-1|NA|TRBV2
TGTGCCAGCAAGGGATTTGGGCAGTTCTTC
CASKGFGQFF
>many|TRBJ2-1|NA|TRBV7-2
TGTGCCAGCAGCTCATCGGAACAGCCTACCAAAAATGTCGCCTACAATGAGCAGTTCTTC
CASSSSEQPTKNVAYNEQFF
>few|TRBJ1-1|NA|TRBV20-1
TGCAGTGCTAGAGATGGAGCGGGTACTGAAGCTTTCTTT
CSARDGAGTEAFF
>NA|TRBJ2-1|NA|TRBV5-1
TGCGCCAGCAGCTTGTATGGAGGGGGCGATGAGCAGTTCTTC
CASSLYGGGDEQFF
>NA|TRBJ1-1|NA|TRBV12-3/TRBV12-4
TGTGCCAGCAGTTTTTATCCGGGAGACGGCACTGAAGCTTTCTTT
CASSFYPGDGTEAFF
>few|TRBJ2-1|TRBD2|TRBV20-1
TGCAGTGCCGACCGACTAGCGTCGTACAATGAGCAGTTCTTC
CSADRLASYNEQFF
>many|TRBJ2-7|NA|TRBV7-8
TGTGCCAGCAGCTTAGGACAAGAGTACGAGCAGTACTTC
CASSLGQEYEQYF
>NA|TRBJ1-2|TRBD1|TRBV6-6
TGTGCCAGCAGCAGTGACAGGGCCTTTTTAGCTAACTATGGCTACACCTTC
CASSSDRAFLANYGYTF
>few|TRBJ2-6|NA|TRBV19
TGTGCCAGTAATTATCAGGACAGCTTTTCTGGGGCCAACGTCCTGACTTTC
CASNYQDSFSGANVLTF
>NA|TRBJ2-7|NA|TRBV5-1
TGCGCCAGCACCGGGACTTCAAGCCCCTACGAGCAGTACTTC
CASTGTSSPYEQYF
>NA|TRBJ1-1|NA|TRBV7-4
TGTGCCAGCAGCTACCTAGGGGCGAACACTGAAGCTTTCTTT
CASSYLGANTEAFF
>NA|TRBJ2-1|NA|TRBV7-9
TGTGCCAGCAGCGGACTATTGAATGAGCAGTTCTTC
CASSGLLNEQFF
>NA|TRBJ2-5|NA|TRBV27
TGTGCCAGCAGTTCAGCGGAACAAGAGACCCAGTACTTC
CASSSAEQETQYF
>NA|TRBJ2-1|TRBD1|TRBV19
TGTGCCAGTAGTGTACAGGGGTACAATGAGCAGTTCTTC
CASSVQGYNEQFF
>NA|TRBJ1-2|TRBD1|TRBV7-6
TGTGCCAGCAGCTGGGGACCAGGGGGCGATGAGGATGGCTACACCTTC
CASSWGPGGDEDGYTF
>medium-sized|TRBJ1-2|NA|TRBV7-9
TGTGCCAGCAGCCCTCTCTATGGCTACACCTTC
CASSPLYGYTF
>NA|TRBJ1-1|TRBD1|TRBV5-1
TGCGCCAGCAGCTTGGCTCAGGGGGGCACTGAAGCTTTCTTT
CASSLAQGGTEAFF
>many|TRBJ1-3|TRBD1|TRBV4-2
TGTGCCAGCAGCCAAGACACGCCCCGGACAGGGTCTGGAAACACCATATATTTT
CASSQDTPRTGSGNTIYF
>few|TRBJ1-5|NA|TRBV4-2
TGTGCCAGCAGCCAAGTCGGAGCGGGGGGCTCGCGGAGCAATCAGCCCCAGCATTTT
CASSQVGAGGSRSNQPQHF
>NA|TRBJ1-6|NA|TRBV19
TGTGTCAGTAGTATCCCGCCTAGGGGTTCCTATAATTCACCCCTCCACTTT
CVSSIPPRGSYNSPLHF
>NA|TRBJ2-7|TRBD1|TRBV2
TGTGCCAACTCTTACACAGGGGCAATAATCTACGAGCAATACTTC
CANSYTGAIIYEQYF
>few|TRBJ2-3|NA|TRBV7-3
TGTGCCAGCAGCTTAACGGGGGGGGCAGTTGATACGCAGTATTTT
CASSLTGGAVDTQYF
>few|TRBJ2-7|NA|TRBV4-1
TGCGCCAGCAGCCAAGATGGGGGGATGAGGGACTCCTACGAGCAGTACTTC
CASSQDGGMRDSYEQYF
>NA|TRBJ1-6|TRBD1|TRBV20-1
TGCAGTGCCCCGGGGGACAGAGAAGGTTCACCCCTCCACTTT
CSAPGDREGSPLHF
>few|TRBJ2-7|NA|TRBV6-5
TGTGCCAGCAGTTACTCATGGGGGGCGTCCTACGAGCAGTACTTC
CASSYSWGASYEQYF
>NA|TRBJ2-7|TRBD2|TRBV13
TGTGCCAGCAGCCCGTCCCTAGGGACTAGCGGGACCTACGAGCAGTACTTC
CASSPSLGTSGTYEQYF
>NA|TRBJ2-3|NA|TRBV6-6
TGTGCCTGTGGGGGGCAGCGGGTGAACACAGATACGCAGTATTTT
CACGGQRVNTDTQYF
>NA|TRBJ2-2|NA|TRBV5-5
TGTGCCAGCAGCTTGGCCCCGGGCCCGGGACACACCGGGGAGCTGTTTTTT
CASSLAPGPGHTGELFF
>NA|TRBJ2-1|TRBD2|TRBV7-2
TGTGCCAGCAGCTTAAGGGCTAGCGGGTGGAATGAGCAGTTCTTC
CASSLRASGWNEQFF
>NA|TRBJ1-3|NA|TRBV28
TGTGCCAGCAGTCTTCCCCCCAGGGCTGGAAACACCATATATTTT
CASSLPPRAGNTIYF
>many|TRBJ2-6|NA|TRBV7-9
TGTGCCAGCAGCTTAGCCAAAGGGGCTGGGGCCAACGTCCTGACTTTC
CASSLAKGAGANVLTF
>few|TRBJ2-1|NA|TRBV28
TGTGCCAGCAGTCCCAGATACCCGGGGATGGAAAGTAATGAGCAGTTCTTC
CASSPRYPGMESNEQFF
>NA|TRBJ2-7|NA|TRBV2
TGTGCCATCGGCGGCGGGGCGGCCTACGAGCAGTACTTC
CAIGGGAAYEQYF
>NA|TRBJ2-7|TRBD1|TRBV20-1
TGCAGTGCTGGACAGGGTTGGTCCTACGAGCAGTACTTC
CSAGQGWSYEQYF